Below, 10 T cell receptor beta chains from the same sample are listed, as sequenced in a study of CD8 T cells in Susac syndrome. Reverse transcription of roughly 0.45 to 1 ug RNA used random hexamers. TCRdb re-derived calls from the immunoSEQ multiplex PCR reads in MiXCR, one entry per CDR3 protein. The sample includes under 200,000 distinct CDR3 sequences, around 94% of them seen just once. Input material: CD4+ T cells from PBMCs. Every receptor here comes from a human donor in good health.

In the case of this clonotype: An end of the junction does not agree with germline; a read error may underlie this. The rearrangement uses TRBV9 and TRBJ2-7; D may be TRBD1 (5 bases). This CDR3 spans 14 amino acids. Germline CDR1 is SGDLS and CDR2 is YYNGEE. The CDR3 nucleotides read TGTGCCAGCAGCGTAGCCCCAGGGAACTACGGGCAGTACTTC. Its translation: CASSVAPGNYGQYF. Using reference TRBV9 and TRBJ2-7 for the parts outside the CDR3, the full variable domain is DSGVTQTPKHLITATGQRVTLRCSPRSGDLSVYWYQQSLDQGLQFLIQYYNGEERAKGNILERFSAQQFPDLHSELNLSSLELGDSALYFCASSVAPGNYGQYFGPGTRLTVT.

V is TRBV29-1 and J is TRBJ1-1; perhaps TRBD1 as D (5 bases). The CDR3 has 14 amino acids. Germline V gene lookup returns CDR1 SQVTM and CDR2 ANQGSEA. V dropped 5 bases and J dropped 1 base, with 14 bases sitting between them. The CDR3 DNA sequence: TGCAGCGTTTCCAGACAGAGACCGAACACTGAAGCTTTCTTT. Its translation: CSVSRQRPNTEAFF.

V is TRBV20-1 and J is TRBJ1-5; 12 bases are shared with TRBD1. The germline gives CDR1 DFQATT, CDR2 SNEGSKA (reference sequence). The V segment lost 6 bases and the J segment 0 bases; nucleotides outside the gene matches: 9. This CDR3 is built from 17 residues. This CDR3 is CSAPLGTGGNSNQPQHF. The CDR3 nucleotides read TGCAGTGCCCCGCTTGGGACAGGGGGCAATAGCAATCAGCCCCAGCATTTT.

V is TRBV10-3 and J is TRBJ1-6, with D hard to call. V was shortened by 0 bases and J by 11 bases, with 11 bases between the two germline ends. The CDR3 has 14 residues. Germline V gives CDR1 ENHRY, CDR2 SYGVKD. The CDR3 region has the DNA TGTGCCATCAGTGAGTCGACCGGAGCTACACCCCTCCACTTT. Its protein product is CAISESTGATPLHF.

This clonotype has only one observation. The V gene is TRBV6-1, the J gene TRBJ1-4; a possible D gene is TRBD1 (6 bases). Between the trimmed V and J ends, which lost 5 bases and 4 bases, there was a span of 8 bases. The CDR3 length is 13 residues. Per germline, CDR1 MNHNS and CDR2 SASEGT. The CDR3 spells CASSQGHNEKLFF. CDR3 bases: TGTGCCAGCAGTCAGGGGCATAATGAAAAACTGTTTTTT.

The V gene is TRBV29-1, the J gene TRBJ2-5; the D is unclear. Trimming pared 5 bases from V and 0 bases from J, leaving 7 bases between. The CDR3 has 12 amino acids. Germline CDR1 and CDR2: SQVTM and ANQGSEA. The CDR3 is CSVSGYQETQYF. The DNA of the CDR3 is TGCAGCGTTTCAGGATACCAAGAGACCCAGTACTTC.

The chain has TRBV9 and TRBJ2-1; 11 bases align to TRBD2. The CDR3 consists of 17 residues. In germline, CDR1 is SGDLS, CDR2 YYNGEE. V dropped 1 base and J dropped 2; count of bases not matched to a gene: 5. The CDR3 protein is CASSVTSGGPTYNEQFF. The CDR3 nucleotides read TGTGCCAGCAGCGTAACTAGCGGGGGTCCTACCTACAATGAGCAGTTCTTC.

The V call is TRBV3-1, the J call TRBJ2-1; D is perhaps TRBD2 (5 bases). Germline values: CDR1 LGHDT, CDR2 YNNKEL (reference sequence). Trimming left V 0 bases short and J 12 bases short, with 12 bases between. The length of the CDR3 is 13 residues. This CDR3 is CASSQDRSAGQFF. DNA for the CDR3: TGTGCCAGCAGCCAAGATCGTTCGGCGGGGCAGTTCTTC.

Only a few counts were recorded for this clonotype. V is TRBV5-1 and J is TRBJ2-2, with 8 bases identical to TRBD1. J was trimmed by 1 base and V by 3 bases; bases with no gene match: 2. Germline V CDR1 and CDR2: SGHRS, YFSETQ. The length of the CDR3 is 15 residues. This CDR3 is CASSSGQGNTGELFF. In nucleotides, the CDR3 is TGCGCCAGCAGCTCCGGACAGGGGAACACCGGGGAGCTGTTTTTT. Looking up the rest from reference TRBV5-1 and TRBJ2-2 gives the full variable domain: KAGVTQTPRYLIKTRGQQVTLSCSPISGHRSVSWYQQTPGQGLQFLFEYFSETQRNKGNFPGRFSGRQFSNSRSEMNVSTLELGDSALYLCASSSGQGNTGELFFGEGSRLTVL.

The rearrangement uses TRBV30 and TRBJ2-1, with 9 bases identical to TRBD2. CDR1 is GTSNPN and CDR2 is SVGIG in the germline V gene (reference sequence). Unmatched junction bases numbered 0, after V lost 1 base and J lost 8 bases. CDR3 size: 12 residues. CDR3 loop: CAWSGTSDEQFF. The CDR3 DNA follows: TGTGCCTGGAGTGGGACTAGCGATGAGCAGTTCTTC.